This is a list of T cell receptor beta chains from one sample in a study of identical twins. TCRdb redid the calling of the 5' RACE reads with MiXCR, one entry per CDR3 protein. The repertoire holds 1.5 million or so distinct CDR3 sequences, with about 30% as singletons. The sequenced sample consisted of cord blood. The receptors stem from a newborn girl in good health. The CDR3 runs from the conserved cysteine through the conserved F or W. D genes are given only for firm matches. Rows give clone size only sometimes, using once, few, many, or a class for an expanded clone.

j_gene | d_gene | abundance | v_gene | CDR3aa | CDR3nt
TRBJ2-1 | - | few | TRBV20-1 | CSARRSGTPGDEQFF | TGCAGTGCTAGAAGGTCCGGGACTCCAGGGGATGAGCAGTTCTTC
TRBJ2-1 | TRBD1 | many | TRBV28 | CASSRGTGTYNEQFF | TGTGCCAGCAGCCGTGGGACAGGGACTTACAATGAGCAGTTCTTC
TRBJ2-1 | TRBD2 | few | TRBV7-2 | CASSPTIGLAGLNEQFF | TGTGCCAGCAGCCCCACAATCGGACTAGCGGGATTGAATGAGCAGTTCTTC
TRBJ1-2 | TRBD1 | - | TRBV4-1 | CASSRTGGTDGYTF | TGCGCCAGCAGCCGCACAGGGGGCACAGATGGCTACACCTTC
TRBJ2-7 | - | few | TRBV27 | CASSLNGPQGAYEQYF | TGTGCCAGCAGTTTGAATGGCCCCCAAGGAGCCTACGAGCAGTACTTC
TRBJ2-1 | TRBD2 | - | TRBV2 | CASSEAVLAGSEQFF | TGTGCCAGCAGTGAAGCGGTGCTAGCGGGAAGCGAGCAGTTCTTC
TRBJ2-4 | - | few | TRBV7-2 | CASSLAPTGAKNIQYF | TGTGCCAGCAGCTTAGCTCCCACAGGAGCCAAAAACATTCAGTACTTC
TRBJ1-1 | - | - | TRBV27 | CASSFGVGAEAFF | TGTGCCAGCAGTTTCGGGGTTGGCGCTGAAGCTTTCTTT
TRBJ1-6 | - | few | TRBV5-1 | CASSDGLPRRDSPLHF | TGCGCCAGCAGCGACGGGTTGCCTCGAAGGGATTCACCCCTCCACTTT
TRBJ2-7 | - | many | TRBV6-6 | CASSQSGTVFYEQYF | TGTGCCAGCAGTCAGTCCGGGACTGTCTTCTACGAGCAGTACTTC
TRBJ2-7 | - | many | TRBV3-1 | CASSQEGVFEQYF | TGTGCCAGCAGCCAAGAAGGGGTATTCGAGCAGTACTTC
TRBJ2-5 | TRBD2 | - | TRBV18 | CASSPAITSGQETQYF | TGTGCCAGCTCACCAGCCATAACTAGCGGCCAAGAGACCCAGTACTTC
TRBJ2-7 | TRBD2 | - | TRBV12-3/TRBV12-4 | CARSGGAGVISSFSSYEQYF | TGTGCCAGATCCGGTGGAGCGGGGGTGATCTCCTCCTTTAGCTCCTACGAGCAGTACTTC
TRBJ2-7 | - | - | TRBV5-1 | CASSLASVRDEGYEQYF | TGCGCCAGCAGCTTGGCCTCTGTGAGGGACGAAGGCTACGAGCAGTACTTC
TRBJ2-7 | TRBD2 | few | TRBV11-2 | CASSLDLGLAGVYEQYF | TGTGCCAGCAGCTTAGATCTTGGACTAGCGGGGGTCTACGAGCAGTACTTC
TRBJ2-3 | - | - | TRBV20-1 | CSAFRGPTDTQYF | TGCAGTGCTTTCCGGGGCCCAACAGATACGCAGTATTTT
TRBJ1-5 | - | few | TRBV5-4 | CASSHPTDDQPQHF | TGTGCCAGCAGCCACCCAACGGACGATCAGCCCCAGCATTTT
TRBJ2-5 | - | few | TRBV24-1 | CATSDPRVQETQYF | TGTGCCACCAGTGATCCCAGGGTCCAAGAGACCCAGTACTTC
TRBJ1-6 | - | once | TRBV20-1 | CSARAGFSYNSPPHF | TGCAGTGCTAGGGCGGGCTTCTCCTATAATTCACCCCCCCACTTT
TRBJ2-3 | TRBD2 | - | TRBV20-1 | CSEFDPSGVGRDTDTQYF | TGCAGTGAATTTGATCCTAGCGGCGTGGGGCGGGATACAGATACGCAGTATTTT
TRBJ2-5 | - | - | TRBV25-1 | CASANPRHHQETQYF | TGTGCCAGCGCAAATCCCAGACATCACCAAGAGACCCAGTACTTC
TRBJ2-3 | - | - | TRBV28 | CASSLDIGGRDTQYF | TGTGCCAGCAGTCTAGACATCGGAGGTCGAGATACGCAGTATTTT
TRBJ2-1 | TRBD2 | - | TRBV3-1 | CASSTTSGTYNEQFF | TGTGCCAGCAGCACCACTAGCGGGACCTACAATGAGCAGTTCTTC
TRBJ2-1 | - | few | TRBV9 | CASSVASRVGVHEQFF | TGTGCCAGCAGCGTAGCGTCCCGGGTGGGGGTCCATGAGCAGTTCTTC
TRBJ1-2 | - | - | TRBV20-1 | CSARGGQTNYGYTF | TGCAGTGCAAGGGGGGGACAAACAAACTATGGCTACACCTTC
TRBJ1-5 | - | few | TRBV3-1 | CASSRTFSNQPQHF | TGTGCCAGCAGTCGAACTTTTAGCAATCAGCCCCAGCATTTT
TRBJ2-5 | - | - | TRBV6-6 | CANRGGTQETQYF | TGTGCCAACAGGGGGGGGACCCAAGAGACCCAGTACTTC
TRBJ2-5 | TRBD1 | few | TRBV5-1 | CASSLWTGPQETQYF | TGCGCCAGCAGCTTATGGACAGGTCCTCAAGAGACCCAGTACTTC
TRBJ2-1 | TRBD2 | - | TRBV28 | CASSLGTSGSRQFF | TGTGCCAGCAGTTTAGGGACTAGCGGGAGCCGGCAGTTCTTC
TRBJ2-7 | - | - | TRBV6-1 | CASSERGRTAGIYEQYF | TGTGCCAGCAGTGAACGGGGGAGGACAGCGGGGATCTACGAGCAGTACTTC
TRBJ2-3 | TRBD2 | - | TRBV5-4 | CASSPTPTSGGTDTQYF | TGTGCCAGCAGCCCGACCCCTACTAGCGGGGGAACAGATACGCAGTATTTT
TRBJ2-7 | TRBD2 | few | TRBV20-1 | CSARDPLAAYF | TGCAGTGCTAGAGATCCACTAGCGGCGTACTTC
TRBJ2-3 | TRBD2 | - | TRBV5-1 | CASSLAGLAYSTDTQYF | TGCGCCAGCAGCTTGGCCGGACTAGCGTATAGCACAGATACGCAGTATTTT
TRBJ1-1 | - | few | TRBV7-2 | CASSLAGSMNTEAFF | TGTGCCAGCAGCTTAGCGGGCAGCATGAACACTGAAGCTTTCTTT
TRBJ1-1 | TRBD1 | many | TRBV18 | CASSPTGTEAFF | TGTGCCAGCAGTCCGACAGGGACTGAAGCTTTCTTT
TRBJ2-5 | TRBD2 | - | TRBV20-1 | CSAKVAGGYETQYF | TGCAGTGCTAAGGTGGCGGGGGGCTACGAGACCCAGTACTTC
TRBJ2-1 | - | few | TRBV7-8 | CASSLSLATRSYSEQFF | TGTGCCAGCAGCTTATCGCTAGCTACGCGGTCTTACAGTGAGCAGTTCTTC
TRBJ2-1 | TRBD2 | - | TRBV29-1 | CSVEVVAGSNQETQFF | TGCAGCGTTGAAGTCGTAGCGGGCTCAAACCAAGAGACCCAGTTCTTC
TRBJ2-1 | - | - | TRBV20-1 | CSAASGGLEGNEQFF | TGCAGTGCTGCATCAGGAGGTCTTGAGGGCAATGAGCAGTTCTTC
TRBJ2-1 | - | - | TRBV21-1 | CASSGLAGASLIGEQFF | TGTGCCAGCAGCGGACTAGCGGGAGCGTCCTTGATCGGTGAGCAGTTCTTC
TRBJ1-6 | - | - | TRBV5-1 | CASSLTGSIYNSPPHF | TGCGCCAGCAGCTTGACAGGGAGCATTTATAATTCACCCCCCCACTTT